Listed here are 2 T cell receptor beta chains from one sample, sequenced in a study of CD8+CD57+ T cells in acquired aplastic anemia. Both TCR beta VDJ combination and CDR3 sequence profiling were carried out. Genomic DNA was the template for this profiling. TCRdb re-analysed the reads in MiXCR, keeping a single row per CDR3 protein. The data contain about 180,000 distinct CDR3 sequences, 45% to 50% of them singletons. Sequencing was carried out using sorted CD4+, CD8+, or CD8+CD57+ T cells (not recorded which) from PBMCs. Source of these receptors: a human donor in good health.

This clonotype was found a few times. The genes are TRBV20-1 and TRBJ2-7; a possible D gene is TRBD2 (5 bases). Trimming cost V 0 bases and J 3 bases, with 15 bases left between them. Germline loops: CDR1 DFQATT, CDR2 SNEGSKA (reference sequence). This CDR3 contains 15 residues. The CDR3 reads CSARDLLNGNYEQYF. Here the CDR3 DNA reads TGCAGTGCTAGAGATCTCTTGAACGGGAACTACGAGCAGTACTTC.

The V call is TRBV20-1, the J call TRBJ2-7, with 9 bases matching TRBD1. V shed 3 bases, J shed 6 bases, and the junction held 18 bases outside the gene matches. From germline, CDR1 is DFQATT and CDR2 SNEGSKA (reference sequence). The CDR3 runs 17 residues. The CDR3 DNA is TGCAGTGCTAGTAATAAAATCCGGGACAGGGATTCGTCCGAGCAGTACTTC. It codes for CSASNKIRDRDSSEQYF.